This T cell receptor (beta chain) was found in a study of blood T cell repertoires in COVID-19. As for the study in general: Nucleic acid was either cDNA or gDNA, and it came from T cells, B-cell-depleted T cells, or PBMCs.

This CDR3 has 15 amino acids. Deletions cut 1 base from V and 0 bases from J, with 10 bases between. The germline V gene encodes CDR1 SGHDT and CDR2 YYEEEE. Original analysis: Amplified reference gene primers provided the basis for estimating nucleated cell counts. Sequenced by immunoSEQ multiplex PCR; TCRdb stores in-frame clones only, minus some. That table gives V, J and clone size, and the DNA gave D and trimming. This sample has around 19,000 clones, with about 90% found just once. Input material: peripheral blood. The chain employs TRBV5-6 and TRBJ1-1; D gene unclear. The source of this sequence is a man in his 70s with active COVID-19. CDR3 residues: CASSLFRGMNTEAFF. CDR3 nucleotide sequence: TGTGCCAGCAGCTTGTTCCGGGGAATGAACACTGAAGCTTTCTTT.